This TCR beta chain was profiled in a study of a mutant IDH1 vaccine in newly diagnosed glioma. Study-level background: Radiotherapy alone preceded vaccination by 4-6 weeks; alternatively, vaccination started with temozolomide cycles.

CDR3 length: 15 amino acids. V was cut by 3 bases and J by 1 base, with 13 bases left in between. Germline-derived CDR1 and CDR2 are SGHTS and YDEGEE. On this clone: Its antigen is undetermined.

The sample's time point: week 5, during vaccination. Vaccinated patients received 300 ug of mutant IDH1 20-mer peptide per dose, with topical imiquimod. The data were produced by immunoSEQ multiplex PCR, yet TCRdb's version contains in-frame clones alone and is incomplete. The table has about 58,000 clones, about 81% seen once. The chain uses TRBV5-8 and TRBJ2-5, with D possibly matching TRBD2 (5 bases). This receptor was obtained from a woman aged 45-65 years with glioma. The specimen was PBMCs, collected from a glioma patient whose treatment included an IDH1 peptide vaccine. For the CDR3, the DNA is TGTGCCAGCAGCTCCCCCGGGGTTTTCCAAGAGACCCAGTACTTC. Translation gives CASSSPGVFQETQYF.